These 27 T cell receptor beta chains were sequenced from one sample in a study of T cell changes during pregnancy in multiple sclerosis. Repertoires were generated with immunoSEQ multiplex PCR, while TCRdb's copy carries only in-frame clones and drops some. The top ten hold over 3.5% of the sample, which has 90,000 to 100,000 clones, 85% to 95% seen once. The specimen comprised peripheral blood, sampled in the first trimester of pregnancy. The receptors shown here come from a female donor with multiple sclerosis, enrolled in a pregnancy study.

V and J are TRBV2 and TRBJ1-1, with D tentatively TRBD1 (5 bases). The V end was cut by 11 bases, the J end by 5 bases, with 21 bases between. This CDR3 has 14 amino acids. Germline CDR1 SNHLY, CDR2 FYNNEI. CDR3 coding DNA: TGTGCCGCTTCCCGAGGGGCGGGGAAAACTGAAGCTTTCTTT. Protein product: CAASRGAGKTEAFF. Looking up the rest from reference TRBV2 and TRBJ1-1 gives the full variable domain: EPEVTQTPSHQVTQMGQEVILRCVPISNHLYFYWYRQILGQKVEFLVSFYNNEISEKSEIFDDQFSVERPDGSNFTLKIRSTKLEDSAMYFCAASRGAGKTEAFFGQGTRLTVV.

The chain joins TRBV5-1 to TRBJ2-7; possible D gene TRBD2, 5 bases. CDR3 size: 14 residues. The V end was cut by 0 bases, the J end by 9 bases, with 16 bases between. Per the germline V gene, CDR1 is SGHRS and CDR2 is YFSETQ. The CDR3 sequence: CASSLDGDRRGQYF. The CDR3, as DNA: TGCGCCAGCAGCTTGGATGGAGACCGTCGGGGGCAGTACTTC.

V usage is TRBV5-1 and J usage is TRBJ1-2; D is uncertain. V lost 2 bases and J lost 2, with 10 bases in between. Germline lookup yields CDR1 SGHRS and CDR2 YFSETQ. The CDR3 is 14 residues long. The CDR3 loop is CASSLTVQNYGYTF. CDR3 coding DNA: TGCGCCAGCAGCTTAACCGTACAGAACTATGGCTACACCTTC.

The chain couples TRBV7-9 to TRBJ2-5, with D perhaps matching TRBD1 (6 bases). Germline CDR1 reads SEHNR; CDR2 reads FQNEAQ (reference sequence). The CDR3 consists of 13 residues. V lost 5 bases, J lost 5 bases, and 12 bases lay in between. The CDR3 protein is CASSHPRGETQYF. The CDR3 region has the DNA TGTGCCAGCAGCCACCCAAGGGGGGAGACCCAGTACTTC. Using reference TRBV7-9 and TRBJ2-5 for the parts outside the CDR3, the full variable domain is DTGVSQNPRHKITKRGQNVTFRCDPISEHNRLYWYRQTLGQGPEFLTYFQNEAQLEKSRLLSDRFSAERPKGSFSTLEIQRTEQGDSAMYLCASSHPRGETQYFGPGTRLLVL.

The V and J genes are TRBV6-5 and TRBJ2-3; D perhaps matches TRBD2 (6 bases). The ends were cut back, 0 bases at V and 1 base at J, with 11 bases in the middle. This CDR3 is 16 amino acids long. Germline assignment: CDR1 MNHEY and CDR2 SVGAGI. The CDR3 bases are TGTGCCAGCAGTTACTCCGGGGGTGGGGGCACAGATACGCAGTATTTT. It yields the protein CASSYSGGGGTDTQYF.

The CDR3 DNA reads as TGTGCCAGTAGTATGCGCTCGGGGAACTATGGCTACACCTTC. As protein: CASSMRSGNYGYTF. The rearrangement links TRBV19 to TRBJ1-2; D uncertain. Between the trimmed V and J ends, which lost 3 bases and 2 bases, there was a span of 10 bases. Germline CDR1 is LNHDA and CDR2 is SQIVND (reference sequence). This CDR3 is 14 amino acids long.

This chain uses TRBV6-1 with TRBJ1-2; no reliable D call. This CDR3 region has 10 residues. CDR1 is MNHNS and CDR2 is SASEGT in the germline V gene. V was shortened by 8 bases and J by 8 bases, with 9 bases between the two germline ends. CDR3 region: CASRGGGYTF. In nucleotides, the CDR3 is TGTGCCAGCCGAGGTGGGGGCTACACCTTC.

The chain links TRBV19 to TRBJ1-1; a possible D gene is TRBD1 (5 bases). V lost 3 bases, J lost 4 bases, and 9 bases lay in between. Germline values: CDR1 LNHDA, CDR2 SQIVND (reference sequence). There are 13 residues in the CDR3. CDR3 sequence: CASSITDSTEAFF. The CDR3 DNA is TGTGCCAGTAGTATCACCGACAGCACTGAAGCTTTCTTT. Using reference TRBV19 and TRBJ1-1 for the parts outside the CDR3, the full variable domain is DGGITQSPKYLFRKEGQNVTLSCEQNLNHDAMYWYRQDPGQGLRLIYYSQIVNDFQKGDIAEGYSVSREKKESFPLTVTSAQKNPTAFYLCASSITDSTEAFFGQGTRLTVV.

The chain is built from TRBV6-1 and TRBJ2-1; possibly TRBD1 for D (6 bases). The V gene lost 2 bases and the J gene lost 3 bases, with 8 bases spanning the gap. The CDR3 sequence is 14 residues long. The germline V gene has CDR1 MNHNS and CDR2 SASEGT. The CDR3 reads CASSEQGYYNEQFF. The CDR3 DNA reads TGTGCCAGCAGTGAACAGGGGTACTACAATGAGCAGTTCTTC.

This chain joins TRBV6-1 and TRBJ2-1, with TRBD1 identical over 7 bases. V lost 1 base and J lost 9; bases outside the gene matches: 9. The CDR3 length is 15 residues. CDR1 and CDR2 (germline): MNHNS, SASEGT. CDR3 coding DNA: TGTGCCAGCAGTGAAGGGCAGTCGACAGGGTCTGAGCAGTTCTTC. This translates into CASSEGQSTGSEQFF.

The chain couples TRBV27 to TRBJ2-7, with 9 nucleotides matching TRBD1. V trimming: 5 bases; J trimming: 5 bases; junction bases outside the gene matches: 7. CDR1 MNHEY and CDR2 SMNVEV come from the germline V gene (reference sequence). The length of the CDR3 is 14 residues. CDR3 coding DNA: TGTGCCAGCAGTACCTCCGGGACAGGGAACGAGCAGTACTTC. As protein: CASSTSGTGNEQYF.

The chain joins TRBV7-8 to TRBJ2-5, with 14 nucleotides matching TRBD2. This CDR3 has 16 amino acids. Germline CDR1 is SGHVS and CDR2 is FQNEAQ. J was trimmed by 4 bases and V by 3 bases; bases with no gene match: 4. CDR3 amino acids: CASSFRLAGGRETQYF. CDR3 bases: TGTGCCAGCAGCTTTAGACTAGCGGGGGGGCGAGAGACCCAGTACTTC.

The chain carries TRBV10-1 and TRBJ2-5; 8 nucleotides match TRBD2. Germline CDR1 reads WNHNN; CDR2 reads SYGVQD (reference sequence). Germline trimming cut 6 bases from V and 5 bases from J; bases unmatched to any gene: 5. This CDR3 contains 13 residues. The CDR3 bases are TGCGCCAGCAGCCACGGGAGGGGGGAGACCCAGTACTTC. Translation: CASSHGRGETQYF.

This clone was seen once. CDR3: CASSHNPLGSRSLSSYEQYF. The CDR3 coding sequence is TGCGCCAGCAGCCACAACCCGCTAGGATCGCGGAGCCTTAGCTCCTACGAGCAGTACTTC. J is TRBJ2-7 and V is TRBV5-1; unclear D gene. V lost 4 bases and J 0 bases, leaving 29 bases between the germline ends. Germline V gives CDR1 SGHRS, CDR2 YFSETQ. The CDR3 is 20 residues long.

The rearrangement uses TRBV19 and TRBJ1-2, with D unclear. Per germline, CDR1 LNHDA and CDR2 SQIVND (reference sequence). V shed 2 bases and J shed 2 bases, with 15 bases lying between them. This CDR3 has 16 amino acids. CDR3 DNA: TGTGCCAGTAGTATAATCGGGAGGGCGGAAAACTATGGCTACACCTTC. As protein: CASSIIGRAENYGYTF. Together with reference TRBV19 and TRBJ1-2, the CDR3 gives the full variable domain: DGGITQSPKYLFRKEGQNVTLSCEQNLNHDAMYWYRQDPGQGLRLIYYSQIVNDFQKGDIAEGYSVSREKKESFPLTVTSAQKNPTAFYLCASSIIGRAENYGYTFGSGTRLTVV.

The chain couples TRBV21-1 to TRBJ2-7; the D call TRBD1 from the table was never checked on the DNA. TRBV21-1 is a pseudogene locus. The CDR3 runs 15 residues. The CDR3 spells CASSSVGQSFYEQYF. Written as DNA, the CDR3 is TGTGCCAGCAGCAGTGTGGGACAGAGCTTCTACGAGCAGTACTTC.

The chain joins TRBV2 to TRBJ2-7, with 11 bases identical to TRBD2. Germline V gene lookup returns CDR1 SNHLY and CDR2 FYNNEI. The CDR3 runs 13 residues. The V segment lost 8 bases and the J segment 7 bases; nucleotides outside the gene matches: 7. The CDR3 loop is CASQTSGVEEQYF. CDR3 in DNA: TGTGCCAGCCAGACTAGCGGGGTGGAGGAGCAGTACTTC.

The V call is TRBV7-8, the J call TRBJ2-7, with 9 bases lining up with TRBD1. Unmatched junction bases numbered 8, after V lost 5 bases and J lost 3 bases. Germline CDR1 SGHVS, CDR2 FQNEAQ. The CDR3 has 15 amino acids. CDR3 region: CASSPGQGKVYEQYF. CDR3 nucleotide sequence: TGTGCCAGCAGCCCCGGACAGGGGAAGGTCTACGAGCAGTACTTC.

The chain has TRBV2 and TRBJ2-1, with D unclear. Trimming removed 0 bases from V and 5 bases from J, with 5 bases in between. Germline CDR1 is SNHLY and CDR2 is FYNNEI. CDR3 length: 13 residues. CDR3 residues: CASSEAADNEQFF. The CDR3 region has the DNA TGTGCCAGCAGTGAAGCCGCGGACAATGAGCAGTTCTTC. Full variable domain (remainder filled in from reference TRBV2 and TRBJ2-1): EPEVTQTPSHQVTQMGQEVILRCVPISNHLYFYWYRQILGQKVEFLVSFYNNEISEKSEIFDDQFSVERPDGSNFTLKIRSTKLEDSAMYFCASSEAADNEQFFGPGTRLTVL.

This clone was detected once. V and J are TRBV19 and TRBJ1-1, with D tentatively TRBD1 (6 bases). Germline lookup yields CDR1 LNHDA and CDR2 SQIVND (reference sequence). Trimming took off 5 bases at V and 0 bases at J, with 10 bases between the two ends. The CDR3 length is 14 residues. CDR3 bases: TGTGCCAGTAGTTTACAGGGTTTGAACACTGAAGCTTTCTTT. Residues: CASSLQGLNTEAFF.

J is TRBJ1-1 and V is TRBV6-5; the D gene is possibly TRBD1 (5 bases). This CDR3 is 14 amino acids long. CDR1 is MNHEY, CDR2 SVGAGI, per germline. V was pared by 6 bases and J by 7 bases, with 18 bases between. CDR3 amino acids: CASRPRWGDGEAFF. The DNA for the CDR3 is TGTGCCAGCAGACCACGGTGGGGGGACGGTGAAGCTTTCTTT.

V usage is TRBV7-9 and J usage is TRBJ1-5; maybe TRBD1 (6 bases). Per germline, CDR1 SEHNR and CDR2 FQNEAQ (reference sequence). Trimming cost V 2 bases and J 9 bases, with 11 bases left between them. This CDR3 has 13 residues. CDR3 in DNA: TGTGCCAGCAGCTTACTGGACAGCATGCCCCAGCATTTT. This sequence encodes CASSLLDSMPQHF.

The genes are TRBV27 and TRBJ1-5, with D perhaps matching TRBD1 (6 bases). Deletions cut 2 bases from V and 1 base from J, with 6 bases between. Germline CDR1 reads MNHEY; CDR2 reads SMNVEV (reference sequence). The CDR3 runs to 14 residues. As DNA, the CDR3 is TGTGCCAGCAGTTTAAGGGGGAGCAATCAGCCCCAGCATTTT. Encoded protein: CASSLRGSNQPQHF.

This clone was seen a handful of times. The chain links TRBV11-1 to TRBJ2-2; possibly TRBD2 for D (6 bases). The CDR3 spans 18 residues. Trimming cost V 5 bases and J 5 bases, with 24 bases left between them. Germline V gene sequence: CDR1 SGHAT, CDR2 FQDESV (reference sequence). The CDR3 protein is CASSPPRRGKVGTGELFF. The CDR3 DNA is TGTGCCAGCAGCCCCCCCAGGCGGGGTAAAGTCGGAACCGGGGAGCTGTTTTTT.

The rearrangement joins TRBV6-1 to TRBJ2-1; the D is unclear. CDR1 MNHNS and CDR2 SASEGT come from the germline V gene. Trimming took 1 base from V and 0 from J, leaving 4 bases between them. CDR3 length: 14 amino acids. The CDR3 here is CASSEVSSYNEQFF. The CDR3 region has the DNA TGTGCCAGCAGTGAAGTGAGCTCCTACAATGAGCAGTTCTTC.

The rearrangement uses TRBV19 and TRBJ2-3; 7 positions agree with TRBD1. Germline V gene sequence: CDR1 LNHDA, CDR2 SQIVND (reference sequence). The CDR3 runs 14 residues. J gave up 2 bases and V 6 bases, and 5 bases lay outside the gene matches. CDR3 coding DNA: TGTGCCAGTAGAACAGGGGTTTACACAGATACGCAGTATTTT. Residues: CASRTGVYTDTQYF.

V is TRBV7-9 and J is TRBJ2-7; perhaps TRBD1 as D (5 bases). The CDR3 runs 13 residues. Trimming cost V 3 bases and J 2 bases, with 8 bases left between them. CDR1 is SEHNR, CDR2 FQNEAQ, per germline (reference sequence). The CDR3 is CASSFTGPYEQYF. DNA for the CDR3: TGTGCCAGCAGCTTCACAGGTCCCTACGAGCAGTACTTC.